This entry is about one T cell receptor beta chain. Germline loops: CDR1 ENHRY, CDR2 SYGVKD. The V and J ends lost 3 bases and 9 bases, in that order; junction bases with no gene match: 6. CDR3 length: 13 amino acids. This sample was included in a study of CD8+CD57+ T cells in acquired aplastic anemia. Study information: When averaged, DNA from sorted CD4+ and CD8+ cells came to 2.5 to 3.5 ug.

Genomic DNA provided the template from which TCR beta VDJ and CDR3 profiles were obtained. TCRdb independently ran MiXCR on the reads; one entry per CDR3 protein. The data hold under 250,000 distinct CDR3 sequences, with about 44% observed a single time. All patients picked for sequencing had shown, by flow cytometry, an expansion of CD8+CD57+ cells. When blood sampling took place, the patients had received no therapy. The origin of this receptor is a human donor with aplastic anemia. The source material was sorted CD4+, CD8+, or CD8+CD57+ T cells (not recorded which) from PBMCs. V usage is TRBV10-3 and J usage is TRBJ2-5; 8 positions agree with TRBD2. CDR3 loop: CAISDLGREAQYF. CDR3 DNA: TGTGCCATCAGTGACCTTGGGCGGGAGGCCCAGTACTTC.